Below, one TCR beta chain is given with its context. It has no known antigen specificity. No per-base quality is available; no much larger clone lies one base away. The germline V gene (reference sequence) provides CDR1 PRHDT and CDR2 FYEKMQ. Compared with germline, V lacks 6 bases and J lacks 2 bases; bases without a gene match: 4. Taken from cysteine to phenylalanine, the CDR3 has 15 residues. Left in the record is the CDR3 DNA by itself, 45 bases read in frame from the first base. These data are taken from a study of CD8+ T cells in alopecia areata (dated by TCRdb to 2016 to 2019). With regard to the full study: The treated patients took part in an open-label pilot trial in which moderate-to-severe alopecia areata was treated with oral tofacitinib at 5 to 10 mg twice daily. Tofacitinib was given for 6 to 18 months, followed by 6 months of follow-up off drug to assess delayed response and recurrence. The SALT score, which quantifies the percentage of affected scalp surface area, was used to measure disease severity in treated patients. The study used high-throughput TCRbeta sequencing to examine T cell clonal expansion in alopecia areata, in both the C3H/HeJ mouse model and human patients. In humans, TCRbeta sequencing was performed on scalp tissue and on sorted CD4+ and CD8+ peripheral blood T cells from healthy controls and from patients with patchy or totalis/universalis alopecia areata. Biopsies were taken from tofacitinib-treated patients at baseline and again at 4 and 24 weeks into treatment, and several of those patients also had a later scalp biopsy. Scalp clonality was compared among normal scalp (n=4), patchy alopecia areata scalp (n=8), and alopecia totalis/universalis scalp (n=8). RNA came from the PAXgene miRNA kit for fixed scalp, the miRNeasy kit for PBMCs, and the RNeasy kit for mouse skin. TCRbeta CDR3 regions were amplified by immunoSEQ multiplex PCR with 35 Vbeta forward and 13 Jbeta reverse primers.

Study-level results and caveats: Higher clonality and more expanded CD8+ clones were observed in lesional scalp than in normal scalp, particularly in alopecia totalis/universalis, a finding suggestive of antigenic drive. Compared with mice, TCR sequences shared between patients were less clear, possibly partly because of HLA diversity across the patient population. Resident alphabeta T cells in normal human skin are also sequenced, complicating scalp TCR repertoire analysis, unlike mouse skin dominated by gammadelta T cells. Because the treated cohort was small and included a single nonresponder, larger studies are needed to assess links between baseline CD8+ expansion and response. Scalp clonality and the number of expanded CD8+ clones among the top 100 scalp clones were significantly decreased by tofacitinib. Many expanded lesional clones persisted in scalp and blood during tofacitinib treatment, which may partly explain relapse after stopping treatment.

Libraries were prepared through the immunoSEQ multiplex PCR assay. RNA was extracted from all samples and reverse transcribed into cDNA, which served as template for TCR sequencing. First-strand cDNA was synthesized using SuperScript III with a 2:1 mix of oligo-dT and random hexamers. A synthetic immune receptor repertoire was used to measure amplification bias, and any remaining bias was corrected computationally. In the source study's methods: Raw reads were preprocessed for error removal, and CDR3 was defined according to IMGT conventions as running from the conserved cysteine to phenylalanine. Clonality was computed by normalizing Shannon entropy by log2 of the number of productive unique TCRs and subtracting the result from 1. Scalp TCRbeta sequences were cross-referenced with sorted blood CD4 and CD8 repertoires so that the CD4 or CD8 identity of scalp clones could be inferred. TCRdb carries this immuneACCESS record with in-frame sequences only. Its versions omit some clonotypes, under half of them owing to an unresolved V gene in the studies checked, with the rest unexplained. The V and J calls and clone size come from that table; D and trimming were worked out from the DNA. Counted in this sample were more than 150,000 clones; 45% to 60% of them appeared once. In total, the top ten clones hold over 9% of the sample.

Interpreted using the paper, the treatment or condition label stands for: oral pan-JAK inhibitor, 5-10 mg twice daily. Lesional scalp punch biopsies and peripheral blood were collected from alopecia areata patients. PBMCs were isolated by density centrifugation and stained for CD3, CD4 and CD8, after which CD4+ and CD8+ T cells were sorted on a FACSAria. The receptor chain draws on TRBV13 and TRBJ1-6; the junction holds 7 bases that match TRBD1. This receptor was identified in a human donor with alopecia areata. Source: CD8+ T cells sorted from blood, taken around week 52, from a patient treated with tofacitinib. The CDR3: CASREGTAYNSPLHF. The DNA sequence follows: TGTGCCAGCAGGGAAGGGACAGCCTATAATTCACCCCTCCACTTT.